This record covers a single T cell receptor beta chain. What antigen it recognizes has not been identified. No much larger clone exists at a distance of one base, and base qualities are not known. The cohort consisted of 600 to 700 healthy bone marrow donors. At the time of sampling, all cohort members were nominally healthy, though unrecorded immune exposures were likely present. The donor was CMV seropositive and was included in the group of about 290 seropositive cohort members. Each donor provided a peripheral blood sample, and peripheral blood mononuclear cells were used for TCR beta sequencing. The Qiagen DNeasy Blood Extraction Kit was used to extract genomic DNA from the blood cell samples. The library was prepared using the immunoSEQ multiplex PCR assay. A mixture of 60 forward primers for TCR Vbeta segments and 13 reverse primers for TCR Jbeta segments was used in the multiplex PCR. The CDR3 region of rearranged TCR beta genes was amplified from genomic DNA with a multiplex PCR assay. On the Illumina HiSeq System, the amplified TCR beta libraries were sequenced as 87-base-pair reads. In the source study's methods: A later analysis counted approximately 84 million unique TCR beta chains across the approximately 700 repertoires, and roughly 11 million of these chains were shared by at least two donors. A nearest-neighbor algorithm error-corrected the raw reads and collapsed the reads into unique sequences, merging closely related sequences to remove PCR and sequencing errors. CDR3 sequences were aligned to IMGT reference sequences to assign V, D and J gene segments. Each retained sequence needed at least a six-nucleotide match to both a V gene segment and a J gene segment. A rearrangement counted as productive if the CDR3 had no stop codons and remained in frame with V and J, and every other rearrangement counted as non-productive. CDR3 was defined by IMGT convention, running from the second conserved V-encoded cysteine to the conserved J-encoded phenylalanine. Sequences without an unambiguous match to a single V gene segment were excluded from the earlier analysis of about 600 of the donors. An earlier analysis of a few hundred of the donors called V segments functional above 56.7% productive rearrangements and segregating when the between-donor standard deviation exceeded 5%. A statistical classification framework was built to diagnose cytomegalovirus status from the catalog of TCR beta chain sequences. V and J gene assignment, in a later analysis, came from comparing TCR nucleotide sequences with IMGT/GENE-DB human TR gene sequences. The TCRdist pipeline was used in a later analysis to assign CDR3 sequences and most-parsimonious VDJ recombination scenarios. In a later analysis, every TCR beta chain was defined by the combination of its CDR3 amino acid sequence and its V-gene family, and reads without a unique V-gene family were dropped. To address suspected cross-contamination and a sequencing artifact, a later analysis removed several hundred highly shared, low-generation-probability nucleotide sequences. A later analysis calculated a clonal expansion index for each public chain from normalized within-repertoire ranks of inferred template counts. In a later analysis, generation probabilities were computed using a VDJ recombination model fitted to out-of-frame rearrangements, and the results were checked against IGoR. In a later analysis, TCR-TCR, TCR-HLA and TCR-CMV co-occurrence was scored with hypergeometric tests, and a repertoire-size bias correction was applied to TCR pairs. To estimate false discovery rates, a later analysis permuted the HLA or CMV assignments 20 times. In a later analysis, co-occurring TCRs were grouped using DBSCAN, and TCRdist sequence similarity was added for clustering within HLA-allele-positive subsets. Co-occurrence clustering excluded repertoires with fewer than 30,000 or more than 120,000 public chains, plus five with anomalous nucleotide sharing. Held by TCRdb, this immuneACCESS table contains in-frame sequences only and omits some clones. Under half of the omission traces to an unresolved V gene where checked; the cause of the rest is unknown. V and J calls and clone size are given by that table; D and trimming were obtained from the DNA. The sample has approximately 190,000 clones on record, roughly 13% of them singletons. Of the sample, about 7.8% is held by the ten largest clones.

This record comes from a study of cytomegalovirus exposure and HLA in healthy donors (dated by TCRdb to between 2016 and 2019). Broadly, across the study: According to an earlier analysis of 587 of the donors, roughly 180 million T cells yielded some 120 million unique TCR beta sequences and about 300 Gb of sequence data. Roughly 300 gigabases of sequencing data and around 87 million unique TCR sequences were included in an early release covering 550 to 800 HLA-typed donors. Among the roughly 400 genotyped donors, approximately 81% belonged to the genetic ancestry cluster associated with self-reported Caucasian donors. The aim of the study was to test whether cataloging public T cell receptors could identify signatures of past pathogen exposure. The study used immunosequencing to profile the T cell repertoires of hundreds of subjects and linked those repertoires to cytomegalovirus serostatus. A separate validation cohort of about 110 different subjects was used in addition to the roughly 670-subject first cohort. To predict cytomegalovirus infection status, the study combined high-throughput TCR immunosequencing, statistical association of individual TCRs with disease status, and machine learning. To study patterns of TCR occurrence, a later analysis re-analyzed previously published TCR beta repertoires from around 700 donors and added high-resolution HLA genotyping. Rather than using new phenotypic data, the later analysis identified candidate immune exposures from TCR beta sequences and from how often those sequences occurred across donors. An earlier analysis of nearly 600 of the donors applied high-throughput TCR beta sequencing to assess whether each TCR beta V gene segment acted as functional or pseudogenic. Donor age, sex, ethnicity and CMV serostatus were compiled alongside the repertoire data. In a later genetic analysis, genome-wide SNP genotypes for about 60% of the 666 donors were used, and that subset was treated as a discovery cohort. All discovery cohort repertoires had been generated on a single sequencing platform. HLA typing covered class I and class II loci at four-digit resolution. Typing coverage varied by locus: roughly 620-640 donors for A, B, C, DRB1 and DQB1; some 520 for DQA1; more than 600 for DPA1; some 470 for DPB1. A few DR-DQ haplotypes were treated as single units for association and clustering because of strong linkage in the cohort. On average, 235,054 unique TCR beta nucleotide sequences were sequenced per donor among 300 to 500 genotyped donors of the cohort, with roughly 20% of those sequences being non-productive. Here is what the overall study found, with its caveats: A further reported finding was that TCR beta sequences accurately predicted the HLA-A and HLA-B alleles for most subjects in the first cohort. Strong co-occurrence of HLA alleles, especially DR and DQ, made assigning TCR associations to individual alleles difficult. In an earlier analysis of fewer than 700 of the donors, most TCR beta V segments appeared in productive rearrangements about 87% or about 30% of the time, broadly matching IMGT annotations. In a later analysis, HLA-associated TCR beta chains showed more clonal expansion and lower generation probabilities than non-associated chains that were equally common. Immune exposure information for the cohort was limited to CMV serostatus. Specific HLA alleles were associated with over 15,000 TCR beta sequences at a false discovery rate of 0.05 in a later analysis. Only TCR beta chains were sequenced in this cohort, and the absence of alpha or paired-chain data limited detectable features. A later genetic analysis associated a missense DCLRE1C variant with V-gene and J-gene trimming of TCR beta chains, and an independent cohort replicated the association. According to a later analysis, most CMV-associated TCR beta chains appeared to be HLA-restricted, and the HLA associations seemed to be driven largely by CMV exposure. While some public TCRs were present in many individuals, most TCR sequences turned up only very rarely across donors. The presence/absence analyses assumed that sequencing depth was roughly uniform across donors, and that assumption may not be true. The study listed 164 TCR beta chains as associated with cytomegalovirus. In a later genetic analysis, fewer N-insertions in productive TCRs were reported among donors in an Asian-associated ancestry cluster than the 666-donor mean. According to a later analysis, TCR association rates differed among HLA loci, with DRB1 alleles showing the most associated TCRs and HLA-C alleles showing the fewest. Because HLA typing was unavailable for some donors at each locus, only the typed subset was used in association tests. In both the original and validation cohorts, the classifier was reported to diagnose cytomegalovirus status with high specificity and sensitivity. A cluster of highly shared sequence variants was judged likely to represent a technical artifact of the sequencing pipeline. Correlated functional status among segregating V segments might be attributable to linkage disequilibrium, but an unknown experimental factor could not be ruled out. In vitro tests confirmed that a few of the cytomegalovirus-associated TCR beta chains recognize cytomegalovirus antigens. Some IMGT-functional V segments, including TRBV6-2 and TRBV6-3, could not be distinguished by the 87-base-pair reads and were therefore excluded. Because counts were too low, roughly 17 rarely observed V segments, including chromosome 9 orphons, were left out of the earlier analysis of 587 of the donors. It was suggested by the authors that the approach could potentially be generalized to other disease states and immunological phenotypes. Several of the top co-occurrence clusters appeared to be linked to parvovirus B19, influenza, CMV and Epstein-Barr virus, according to a later analysis.

Reading from cysteine to phenylalanine, the CDR3 counts 15 amino acids. Only the CDR3 DNA is retained, 45 bases long and in frame from the first base. CDR1 and CDR2 were assigned from the germline V gene as SGHVS and FNYEAQ. Trimming removed 5 bases from V and 0 bases from J, leaving 11 bases between the germline ends. This clonotype originated in a man over 45 in good health and CMV-seropositive. This chain is built from TRBV7-6 and TRBJ2-1; the D gene identity is not certain. Specimen: PBMCs. The CDR3 reads as follows: CASSPQVGSYNEQFF. The DNA is TGTGCCAGCAGCCCGCAGGTGGGCTCCTACAATGAGCAGTTCTTC.